Following are 28 T cell receptor beta chains from one sample sequenced in a study of neurological immune-mediated disorders. TCRdb independently ran MiXCR on the 5' RACE reads; one entry per CDR3 protein. This sample has some 95,000 distinct CDR3 sequences, with roughly 4% found just once. The sample taken for sequencing was PBMCs. The receptors shown here come from a woman aged 18 to 35 with multiple sclerosis.

This clonotype has a handful of counts. The gene calls are TRBV5-1 and TRBJ1-1; a weak D match, TRBD1 (5 bases). This CDR3 has 14 residues. Trimming removed 5 bases at V and 4 bases at J, with 15 bases between. CDR1 SGHRS and CDR2 YFSETQ come from the germline V gene. CDR3 nucleotide sequence: TGCGCCAGCAGTTACGGGACCCCGGCCACTGAAGCTTTCTTT. It is translated as CASSYGTPATEAFF.

This clonotype was counted ten times or more. The V gene is TRBV7-2, the J gene TRBJ1-2; D is perhaps TRBD1 (6 bases). The V gene lost 7 bases and the J gene lost 1 base, with 19 bases spanning the gap. Germline V gene data show CDR1 as SGHTA and CDR2 as FQGNSA. This CDR3 contains 16 residues. Here the CDR3 DNA reads TGTGCCAGCAACCCGAGGGGGGGAACGATTAACTATGGCTACACCTTC. Its translation: CASNPRGGTINYGYTF.

This clonotype has at least ten counts. The gene calls are TRBV27 and TRBJ2-7; no reliable D call. The V end was cut by 5 bases, the J end by 5 bases, with 22 bases between. The CDR3 spans 16 residues. The V gene's germline CDR1 is MNHEY and CDR2 SMNVEV (reference sequence). CDR3 loop: CASSPPNSFLLNEQYF. In nucleotides, the CDR3 is TGTGCCAGCAGTCCCCCCAACAGCTTCCTACTCAACGAGCAGTACTTC.

This clonotype was seen ten or more times. This chain uses TRBV20-1 with TRBJ1-1; D remains ambiguous. Germline loops: CDR1 DFQATT, CDR2 SNEGSKA (reference sequence). The CDR3 totals 13 residues. V lost 0 bases to trimming and J lost 0 bases, with 5 bases between them. The CDR3 bases are TGCAGTGCTAGAGATCTGGTGAACACTGAAGCTTTCTTT. Translation: CSARDLVNTEAFF.

This clonotype was seen repeatedly, ten times or more. The V call is TRBV27, the J call TRBJ1-4; 7 bases match TRBD1. This CDR3 has 15 amino acids. Germline V gene data show CDR1 as MNHEY and CDR2 as SMNVEV (reference sequence). J gave up 5 bases and V 1 base, and 4 bases lay outside the gene matches. The CDR3 is CASSLWGQLNEKLFF. For the CDR3, the DNA is TGTGCCAGCAGTTTATGGGGACAGTTGAATGAAAAACTGTTTTTT.

This clonotype was seen repeatedly, ten times or more. V is TRBV19 and J is TRBJ2-1; the match to TRBD1 covers 7 bases. With V trimmed by 4 bases and J by 6 bases, 12 bases remained unmatched. Germline CDR1 LNHDA, CDR2 SQIVND (reference sequence). The CDR3 consists of 16 residues. The CDR3 DNA is TGTGCCAGTAGTAGGCGGACAGGCCGGGAAATCAATGAGCAGTTCTTC. Encoded protein: CASSRRTGREINEQFF.

The sample holds many counts of this clonotype. The chain has TRBV7-6 and TRBJ2-6, with 12 bases lining up with TRBD1. V trimming: 5 bases; J trimming: 12 bases; junction bases outside the gene matches: 8. The CDR3 length is 15 residues. Per germline, CDR1 SGHVS and CDR2 FNYEAQ. The CDR3 sequence: CASSAGTGGASVLTF. The DNA of the CDR3 is TGTGCCAGCAGCGCCGGGACAGGGGGCGCTTCCGTCCTGACTTTC.

At least ten counts were recorded for this clonotype. The V and J genes are TRBV27 and TRBJ1-2; 9 bases line up with TRBD1. V was pared by 5 bases and J by 6 bases, with 16 bases of the junction left unmatched. This CDR3 has 17 residues. Germline V lookup: CDR1 MNHEY, CDR2 SMNVEV (reference sequence). The CDR3 loop is CASSTVITGTGFHGYTF. Written as DNA, the CDR3 is TGTGCCAGCAGTACCGTTATCACCGGGACAGGGTTTCATGGCTACACCTTC.

Ten or more counts support this clonotype. V usage is TRBV7-6 and J usage is TRBJ2-7; TRBD1 aligns across 8 bases. CDR3 size: 15 residues. The J segment lost 5 bases and the V segment lost 1 base, leaving 7 bases of the junction unmatched. CDR1 and CDR2 from the germline V gene are SGHVS and FNYEAQ. The CDR3: CASSLGSQGAHEQYF. The CDR3 DNA follows: TGTGCCAGCAGCTTAGGCAGTCAGGGGGCCCACGAGCAGTACTTC.

Comments on this clonotype: A junction boundary mismatches the germline segment, possibly from a read error. The J gene is TRBJ2-5, the V gene TRBV18; D gene ambiguous. The CDR3 is 12 amino acids. The germline CDR1 and CDR2 sequences are KGHSH and LQKENI. The CDR3 protein is CDSSTNSETQYF. In DNA form, the CDR3 reads TGTGACAGCTCAACTAATAGCGAGACCCAGTACTTC.

This clonotype was counted at least ten times. The chain combines TRBV20-1 with TRBJ2-1; 11 positions match TRBD2. Germline V gene sequence: CDR1 DFQATT, CDR2 SNEGSKA (reference sequence). Germline trimming cut 5 bases from V and 7 bases from J; bases unmatched to any gene: 10. This CDR3 has 15 amino acids. The CDR3, as DNA: TGCAGTGCTCGGCCCACTAGCGGGAGTTTTAATGAGCAGTTCTTC. Protein sequence: CSARPTSGSFNEQFF.

On this clonotype itself: An end of the junction differs from the germline gene, which may be a read error. The V and J genes are TRBV20-1 and TRBJ1-5, with D hard to call. The CDR3 loop spans 14 amino acids. Germline loops: CDR1 DFQATT, CDR2 SNEGSKA (reference sequence). The CDR3 DNA reads TGCAGTGCTAGAAAAGAGACTAGCAATAAGACCCAGAATTTT. Its protein product is CSARKETSNKTQNF.

This clonotype was found many times. This rearrangement joins TRBV30 to TRBJ2-3, with 12 positions matching TRBD2. The V and J ends lost 1 base and 0 bases, in that order; junction bases with no gene match: 17. The CDR3 covers 21 residues. Germline lookup yields CDR1 GTSNPN and CDR2 SVGIG (reference sequence). For the CDR3, the DNA is TGTGCCTGGAGTGGACTAGCGGGGGAGACCCACAGCTATTATAGCACAGATACGCAGTATTTT. Protein sequence: CAWSGLAGETHSYYSTDTQYF.

Ten or more counts support this clonotype. The V and J genes are TRBV20-1 and TRBJ1-2, with D perhaps matching TRBD1 (5 bases). CDR1 is DFQATT and CDR2 is SNEGSKA in the germline V gene (reference sequence). V lost 1 base, J lost 7 bases, and 19 bases lay in between. This CDR3 has 15 residues. The CDR3 spells CSARVSYRSLGGYTF. DNA of the CDR3: TGCAGTGCTAGAGTCTCATACAGGTCGTTGGGTGGCTACACCTTC.

This clonotype was seen repeatedly, ten times or more. This chain uses TRBV3-1 with TRBJ2-3, with D possibly being TRBD1 (5 bases). The CDR3 totals 13 residues. V was pared by 3 bases and J by 5 bases, with 9 bases between. Germline CDR1 is LGHDT and CDR2 is YNNKEL (reference sequence). The CDR3 reads CASSQNQGDTQYF. The CDR3 DNA reads TGTGCCAGCAGCCAGAACCAGGGAGATACGCAGTATTTT.

This clonotype showed up many times. The chain combines TRBV20-1 with TRBJ1-5, with TRBD1 matching over 10 bases. With V trimmed by 3 bases and J by 3 bases, 5 bases remained unmatched. Germline loops: CDR1 DFQATT, CDR2 SNEGSKA (reference sequence). The CDR3 is 15 amino acids. The CDR3 DNA reads TGCAGTGCTAGGCCGGGACAGGGGATCAATCAGCCCCAGCATTTT. The encoded protein is CSARPGQGINQPQHF.

This clonotype has ten or more counts. The chain uses TRBV11-2 and TRBJ2-2, with TRBD2 matching 9 bases. CDR3 length equals 16 residues. Germline V CDR1 and CDR2: SGHAT, FQNNGV. V lost 1 base, J lost 4 bases, and 4 bases stayed unmatched. The CDR3 reads CASSLGRGGPTGELFF. The CDR3 DNA reads TGTGCCAGCAGCTTAGGGCGGGGGGGTCCCACCGGGGAGCTGTTTTTT.

This clonotype has only a few counts. The chain employs TRBV15 and TRBJ2-3; D gene ambiguous. Germline CDR1 reads LNHNV; CDR2 reads YYDKDF (reference sequence). CDR3 length: 13 residues. V lost 0 bases to trimming and J lost 2 bases, with 3 bases between them. The CDR3 nucleotides read TGTGCCACCAGCAGAGATCCCACAGATACGCAGTATTTT. It is translated as CATSRDPTDTQYF.

This clonotype was seen repeatedly, ten times or more. The chain links TRBV10-3 to TRBJ2-2; weak D call: TRBD2 (6 bases). The CDR3 contains 15 residues. V dropped 4 bases and J dropped 4 bases, with 13 bases sitting between them. From germline, CDR1 is ENHRY and CDR2 SYGVKD. The CDR3 DNA reads TGTGCCATCAGTGGCGGGGCAGTCGTCACCGGGGAGCTGTTTTTT. Amino acid sequence: CAISGGAVVTGELFF.

The chain employs TRBV19 and TRBJ2-1; D possibly corresponds to TRBD1 (5 bases). CDR1 is LNHDA, CDR2 SQIVND, per germline (reference sequence). V lost 6 bases, J lost 2 bases, and 8 bases lay in between. The CDR3 consists of 13 residues. The CDR3 loop is CASRQDPYNEQFF. CDR3 nucleotide sequence: TGTGCCAGTAGACAGGATCCCTACAATGAGCAGTTCTTC.

In this sample, this clonotype turned up many times. The chain has TRBV10-3 and TRBJ2-7, with D perhaps TRBD2 (5 bases). This CDR3 contains 13 residues. Germline CDR1 reads ENHRY; CDR2 reads SYGVKD. The germline V and J ends were trimmed by 7 bases and 2 bases, with 12 bases remaining between them. As DNA, the CDR3 is TGTGCCATCACGCCCAGCGGAGCCTACGAGCAGTACTTC. Translated: CAITPSGAYEQYF.

This clonotype has at least ten counts. This chain connects TRBV6-5 to TRBJ1-2, with D unresolved. The CDR3 has 16 amino acids. In germline, CDR1 is MNHEY, CDR2 SVGAGI. Trimming pared 6 bases from V and 4 bases from J, leaving 21 bases between. CDR3 DNA sequence: TGTGCCAGCAGCCTCTTTGAAGTGAATTTAGGCTATGGCTACACCTTC. Translating gives CASSLFEVNLGYGYTF.

In its sample, this clonotype was seen many times. V and J are TRBV20-1 and TRBJ2-7; possible D gene TRBD1, 5 bases. In germline, CDR1 is DFQATT, CDR2 SNEGSKA (reference sequence). Trimming shortened V by 0 bases and J by 2 bases, and 11 bases separated the two germline ends. The CDR3 is 14 amino acids. DNA of the CDR3: TGCAGTGCTAGAGACCAGGGTTCGGCCTACGAGCAGTACTTC. This encodes CSARDQGSAYEQYF.

The chain recombines TRBV11-2 with TRBJ2-1, with D maybe TRBD2 (5 bases). This CDR3 is built from 13 residues. CDR1 is SGHAT and CDR2 is FQNNGV in the germline V gene. V shed 1 base and J shed 6 bases, with 7 bases lying between them. CDR3 amino acids: CASSLGLANEQFF. The CDR3 DNA reads TGTGCCAGCAGCTTAGGTCTAGCCAATGAGCAGTTCTTC.

The table lists this clonotype with many counts. The chain employs TRBV5-1 and TRBJ2-1; D may be TRBD2 (6 bases). The CDR3 runs to 13 residues. Trimming pared 0 bases from V and 8 bases from J, leaving 9 bases between. Germline V CDR1 and CDR2: SGHRS, YFSETQ. DNA of the CDR3: TGCGCCAGCAGCTTGGCCCGGAGGGATGAGCAGTTCTTC. Its translation: CASSLARRDEQFF.

This clonotype was picked up a small number of times. The chain combines TRBV3-1 with TRBJ2-1; D is possibly TRBD1 or TRBD2 (5 bases each). V was cut by 1 base and J by 6 bases, with 10 bases left in between. The CDR3 consists of 14 residues. Germline CDR1 and CDR2: LGHDT and YNNKEL (reference sequence). The CDR3, as DNA: TGTGCCAGCAGCCAAGTGGCCGGGACCAATGAGCAGTTCTTC. This translates into CASSQVAGTNEQFF.

This clonotype was seen at least ten times. V usage is TRBV12-3 or TRBV12-4 and J usage is TRBJ1-2, with D perhaps matching TRBD1 (5 bases). V was shortened by 3 bases and J by 3 bases, with 8 bases between the two germline ends. This CDR3 has 13 residues. This CDR3 reads CASSLTAYYGYTF. The CDR3 nucleotides read TGTGCCAGCAGTTTGACAGCCTACTATGGCTACACCTTC.

This clonotype came up many times. This chain links TRBV5-1 with TRBJ1-2, with a tentative D call TRBD1 (5 bases). This CDR3 has 12 residues. The V gene lost 0 bases and the J gene lost 14 bases, with 14 bases spanning the gap. The germline V gene has CDR1 SGHRS and CDR2 YFSETQ. CDR3: CASSLAQGSGTF. The CDR3 DNA is TGCGCCAGCAGCTTGGCCCAGGGCAGTGGGACCTTC.